This T cell receptor beta chain was recorded in a study of blood T cell repertoires in COVID-19. For the study at large: There were acute and convalescent COVID-19 samples, and they came from the United States, Italy and Spain.

Seattle patients were enrolled during active infection and followed longitudinally. Methods used by the authors: Cell counts per sample came from amplifying reference gene primers. The assay was immunoSEQ multiplex PCR, and TCRdb's table has in-frame clones only and misses some. The DNA was the basis for D and trimming; V, J and clone size are from that table. The sample holds a few hundred thousand clones; 82% are singletons and the top ten take 7% to 10%. Sequenced sample: peripheral blood. This TCR derives from a woman older than 75 with COVID-19, enrolled during active disease.

The CDR3 bases are TGTGCCTGGAGTGTCCTCCTTCGGTATGGCTACACCTTC. It yields the protein CAWSVLLRYGYTF. J is TRBJ1-2 and V is TRBV30; no clear D gene. V gave up 0 bases and J gave up 5 bases, with 10 bases separating them. This CDR3 region has 13 residues. Germline values: CDR1 GTSNPN, CDR2 SVGIG (reference sequence).